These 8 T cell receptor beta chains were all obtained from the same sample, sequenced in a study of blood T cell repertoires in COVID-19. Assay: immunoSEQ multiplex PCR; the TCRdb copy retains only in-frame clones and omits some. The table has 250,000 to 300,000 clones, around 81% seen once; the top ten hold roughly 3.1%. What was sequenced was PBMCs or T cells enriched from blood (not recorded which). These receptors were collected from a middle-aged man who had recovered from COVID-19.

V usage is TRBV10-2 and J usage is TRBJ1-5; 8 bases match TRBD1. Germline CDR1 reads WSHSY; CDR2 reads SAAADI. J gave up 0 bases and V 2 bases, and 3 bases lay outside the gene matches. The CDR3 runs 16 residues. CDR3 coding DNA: TGCGCCAGCAGTGAGGCAGGGGGCACTAGCAATCAGCCCCAGCATTTT. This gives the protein CASSEAGGTSNQPQHF.

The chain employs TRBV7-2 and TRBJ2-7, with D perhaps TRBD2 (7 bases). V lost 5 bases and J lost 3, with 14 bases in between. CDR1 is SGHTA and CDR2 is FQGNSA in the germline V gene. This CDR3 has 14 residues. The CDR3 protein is CASSSRGGNYEQYF. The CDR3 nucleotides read TGTGCCAGCAGCAGCAGGGGAGGGAACTACGAGCAGTACTTC.

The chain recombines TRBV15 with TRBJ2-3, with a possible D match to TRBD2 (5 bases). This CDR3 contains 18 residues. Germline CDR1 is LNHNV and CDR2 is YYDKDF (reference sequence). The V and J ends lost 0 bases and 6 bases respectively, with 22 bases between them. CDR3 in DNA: TGTGCCACCAGCAGAGATAAAGGTGCGGGTGCGAGGACGGATACGCAGTATTTT. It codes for CATSRDKGAGARTDTQYF.

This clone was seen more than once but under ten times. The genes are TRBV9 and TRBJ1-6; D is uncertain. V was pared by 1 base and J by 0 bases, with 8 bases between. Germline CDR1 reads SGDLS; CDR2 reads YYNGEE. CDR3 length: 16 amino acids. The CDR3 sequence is CASSVQASSYNSPLHF. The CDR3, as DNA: TGTGCCAGCAGCGTACAGGCCAGCTCCTATAATTCACCCCTCCACTTT.

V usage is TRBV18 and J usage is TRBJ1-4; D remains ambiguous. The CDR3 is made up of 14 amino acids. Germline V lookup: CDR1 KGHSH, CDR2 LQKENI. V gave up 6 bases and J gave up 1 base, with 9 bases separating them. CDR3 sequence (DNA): TGTGCCAGCTCGCCCGAGATAACTAATGAAAAACTGTTTTTT. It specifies CASSPEITNEKLFF.

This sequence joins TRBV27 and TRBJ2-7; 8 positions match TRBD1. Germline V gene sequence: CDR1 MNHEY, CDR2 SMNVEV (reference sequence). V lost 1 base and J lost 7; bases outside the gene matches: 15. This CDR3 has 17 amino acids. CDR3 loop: CASSLFRIAQGAREQYF. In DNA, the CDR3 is TGTGCCAGCAGTTTATTCCGCATAGCCCAGGGGGCGAGGGAGCAGTACTTC.

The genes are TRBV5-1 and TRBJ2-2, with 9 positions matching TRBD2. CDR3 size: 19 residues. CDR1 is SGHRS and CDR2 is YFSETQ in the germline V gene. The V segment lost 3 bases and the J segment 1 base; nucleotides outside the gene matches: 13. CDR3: CASSSPRSGGLKNTGELFF. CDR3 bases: TGCGCCAGCAGCTCCCCACGGAGCGGGGGGCTAAAGAACACCGGGGAGCTGTTTTTT. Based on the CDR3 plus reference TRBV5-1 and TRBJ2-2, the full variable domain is KAGVTQTPRYLIKTRGQQVTLSCSPISGHRSVSWYQQTPGQGLQFLFEYFSETQRNKGNFPGRFSGRQFSNSRSEMNVSTLELGDSALYLCASSSPRSGGLKNTGELFFGEGSRLTVL.

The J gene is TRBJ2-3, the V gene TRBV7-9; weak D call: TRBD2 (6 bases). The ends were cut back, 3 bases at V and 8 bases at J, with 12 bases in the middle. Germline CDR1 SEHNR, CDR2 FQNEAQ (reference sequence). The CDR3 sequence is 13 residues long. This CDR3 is CASSFPGVATQYF. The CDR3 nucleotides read TGTGCCAGCAGCTTTCCGGGGGTGGCTACGCAGTATTTT.